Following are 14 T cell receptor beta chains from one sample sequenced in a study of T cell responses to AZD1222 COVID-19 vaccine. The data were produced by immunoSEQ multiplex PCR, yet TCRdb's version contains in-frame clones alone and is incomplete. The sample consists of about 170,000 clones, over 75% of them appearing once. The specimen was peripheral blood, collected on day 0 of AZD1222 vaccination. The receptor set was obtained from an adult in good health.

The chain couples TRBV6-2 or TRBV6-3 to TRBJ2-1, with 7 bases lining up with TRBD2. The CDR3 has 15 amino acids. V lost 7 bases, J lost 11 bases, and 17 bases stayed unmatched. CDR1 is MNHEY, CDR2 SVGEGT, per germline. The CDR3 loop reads CASTPAGLAGGKQFF. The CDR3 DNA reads TGTGCCAGCACCCCCGCGGGACTCGCCGGGGGGAAGCAGTTCTTC.

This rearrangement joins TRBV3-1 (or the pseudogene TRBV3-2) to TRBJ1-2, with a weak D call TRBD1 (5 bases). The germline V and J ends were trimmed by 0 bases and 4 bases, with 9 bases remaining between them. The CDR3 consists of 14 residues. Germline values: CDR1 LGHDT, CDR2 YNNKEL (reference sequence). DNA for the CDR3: TGTGCCAGCAGCCAAGATCGACAGTCCTATGGCTACACCTTC. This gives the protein CASSQDRQSYGYTF.

CDR3 coding DNA: TGCGCCAGCAGCCAAGACGAGCAGGGGAACGGCTACACCTTC. Amino acids: CASSQDEQGNGYTF. This chain joins TRBV4-3 and TRBJ1-2; possibly TRBD1 for D (6 bases). The CDR3 runs 14 residues. CDR1 LGHNA and CDR2 YSLEER come from the germline V gene. Trimming took 0 bases from V and 8 from J, leaving 13 bases between them.

This chain's CDR3 is CASSYRNGEAFF. Written as DNA, the CDR3 is TGTGCCAGCAGTTACCGAAACGGGGAAGCTTTCTTT. V and J are TRBV6-5 and TRBJ1-1; no reliable D call. The CDR3 runs 12 residues. Per germline, CDR1 MNHEY and CDR2 SVGAGI. V lost 2 bases, J lost 8 bases, and 9 bases lay in between.

Here the CDR3 DNA reads TGTGCCATCAGTGAGTTACCGGGACAGGATACTGAGACCCAGTACTTC. Translation gives CAISELPGQDTETQYF. V is TRBV10-3 and J is TRBJ2-5; 8 bases are a match to TRBD1. Germline lookup yields CDR1 ENHRY and CDR2 SYGVKD. There are 16 residues in the CDR3. After removal of 1 base from V and 5 bases from J, the junction contained 9 bases not matched to a gene.

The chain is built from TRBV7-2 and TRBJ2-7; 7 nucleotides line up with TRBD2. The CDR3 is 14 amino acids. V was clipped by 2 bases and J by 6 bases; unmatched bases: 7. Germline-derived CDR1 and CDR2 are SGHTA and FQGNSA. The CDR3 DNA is TGTGCCAGCAGCTTAAAACACGGCGGGAGCGAGCAGTACTTC. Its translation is CASSLKHGGSEQYF.

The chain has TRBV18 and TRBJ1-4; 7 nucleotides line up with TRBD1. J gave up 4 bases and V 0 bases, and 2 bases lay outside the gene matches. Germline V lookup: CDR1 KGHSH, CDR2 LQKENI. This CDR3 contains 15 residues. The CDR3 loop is CASSPPGQLNEKLFF. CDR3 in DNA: TGTGCCAGCTCACCACCGGGACAGCTTAATGAAAAACTGTTTTTT.

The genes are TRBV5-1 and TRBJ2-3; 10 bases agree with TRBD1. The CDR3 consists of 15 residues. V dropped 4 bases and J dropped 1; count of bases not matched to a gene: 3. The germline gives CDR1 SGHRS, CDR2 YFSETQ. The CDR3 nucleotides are TGCGCCAGCAGCCCCGGGACAGGGGGCACAGATACGCAGTATTTT. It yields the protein CASSPGTGGTDTQYF.

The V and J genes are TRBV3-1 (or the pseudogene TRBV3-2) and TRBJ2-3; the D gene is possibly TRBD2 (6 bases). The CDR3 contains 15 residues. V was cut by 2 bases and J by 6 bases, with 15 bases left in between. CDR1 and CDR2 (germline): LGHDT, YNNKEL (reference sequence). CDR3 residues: CASSQYGSRGDTQYF. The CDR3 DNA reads TGTGCCAGCAGCCAATACGGCTCCCGGGGGGATACGCAGTATTTT.

The chain's CDR3 is CASSQEPTANSPLHF. The CDR3 region has the DNA TGTGCCAGCAGCCAAGAGCCGACGGCGAATTCACCCCTCCACTTT. The chain carries TRBV4-2 and TRBJ1-6; no clear D. V was cut by 0 bases and J by 7 bases, with 10 bases left in between. The CDR3 is 15 amino acids. Per germline, CDR1 LGHNA and CDR2 YNFKEQ.

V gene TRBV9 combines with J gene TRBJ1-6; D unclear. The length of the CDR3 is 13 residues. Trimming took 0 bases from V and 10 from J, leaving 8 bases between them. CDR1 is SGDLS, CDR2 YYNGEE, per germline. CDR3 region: CASSVEEQSPLHF. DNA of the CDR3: TGTGCCAGCAGCGTAGAGGAACAATCACCCCTCCACTTT.

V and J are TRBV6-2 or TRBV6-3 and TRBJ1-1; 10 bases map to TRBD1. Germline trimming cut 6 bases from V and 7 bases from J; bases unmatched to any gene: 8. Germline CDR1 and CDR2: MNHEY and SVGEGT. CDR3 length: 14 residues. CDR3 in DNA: TGTGCCAGCAGCTGGGGACAGGGGTTTGGTGAAGCTTTCTTT. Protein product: CASSWGQGFGEAFF.

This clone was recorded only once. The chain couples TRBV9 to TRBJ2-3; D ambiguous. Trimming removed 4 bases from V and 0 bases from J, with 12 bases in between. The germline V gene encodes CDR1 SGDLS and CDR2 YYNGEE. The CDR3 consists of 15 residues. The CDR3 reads CASSSGFPSTDTQYF. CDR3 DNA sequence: TGTGCCAGCAGCTCCGGGTTCCCCAGCACAGATACGCAGTATTTT.

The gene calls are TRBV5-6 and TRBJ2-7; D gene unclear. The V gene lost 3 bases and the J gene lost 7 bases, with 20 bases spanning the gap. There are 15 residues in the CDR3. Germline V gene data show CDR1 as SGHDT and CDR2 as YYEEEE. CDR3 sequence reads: CASSSPQGSSGEQYF. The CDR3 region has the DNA TGTGCCAGCAGCTCCCCCCAAGGGTCGTCTGGGGAGCAGTACTTC.